This T cell receptor (beta chain) originates from a study of cytomegalovirus exposure and HLA in healthy donors. TCRdb's copy holds only in-frame clones and misses some; the assay was immunoSEQ multiplex PCR. Among about 73,000 clones listed, just under 95% were seen once. J lost 4 bases, V lost 6 bases, and 12 bases had no gene match. The CDR3 loop spans 16 amino acids. Per the germline V gene, CDR1 is SNHLY and CDR2 is FYNNEI. This TCR was sampled from a woman between 18 and 29 years old in good health and CMV-seropositive. Sequencing input: PBMCs. The chain uses TRBV2 and TRBJ2-1; 7 positions match TRBD2. CDR3 DNA sequence: TGTGCCAGCAGGGCCACCCCGGGACTAAAGTACAATGAGCAGTTCTTC. Amino acid sequence: CASRATPGLKYNEQFF.